A single sample gave rise to the 23 T cell receptor beta chains below, sequenced in a study of cytomegalovirus exposure and HLA in healthy donors. TCRdb's copy holds only in-frame clones and misses some; the assay was immunoSEQ multiplex PCR. The data show 200,000 to 300,000 clones, about 86% seen once. Sequenced: PBMCs. The receptors shown here come from a woman in her 30s in good health and CMV-seropositive.

This rearrangement joins TRBV6-6 to TRBJ2-7, with 10 nucleotides matching TRBD1. The CDR3 has 15 amino acids. V was clipped by 8 bases and J by 2 bases; unmatched bases: 9. The germline V gene encodes CDR1 MNHNY and CDR2 SVGAGI (reference sequence). The CDR3 protein is CASAVGTGATYEQYF. The CDR3 DNA sequence: TGTGCCAGCGCCGTAGGGACAGGGGCTACCTACGAGCAGTACTTC.

V usage is TRBV5-6 and J usage is TRBJ2-3, with D maybe TRBD2 (6 bases). The CDR3 contains 15 residues. Germline V gives CDR1 SGHDT, CDR2 YYEEEE. The V end was cut by 2 bases, the J end by 0 bases, with 10 bases between. This chain's CDR3 is CASSLPAGSTDTQYF. The CDR3 DNA reads TGTGCCAGCAGCTTACCAGCGGGTAGCACAGATACGCAGTATTTT.

This sequence joins TRBV5-1 and TRBJ2-7; TRBD2 matches 12 bases. Germline V gene lookup returns CDR1 SGHRS and CDR2 YFSETQ. The CDR3 has 15 residues. Unmatched junction bases numbered 8, after V lost 4 bases and J lost 6 bases. Here the CDR3 DNA reads TGCGCCAGCAGCGCGCTAGCGGGAGGGCCAGGCGAGCAGTACTTC. Translated: CASSALAGGPGEQYF.

This chain connects TRBV4-1 to TRBJ2-1, with 8 bases lining up with TRBD2. Germline lookup yields CDR1 MGHRA and CDR2 YSYEKL. The CDR3 is made up of 16 amino acids. The V gene end was trimmed by 0 bases and the J gene end by 7 bases; junction bases not matched to a gene: 8. CDR3 nucleotide sequence: TGCGCCAGCAGCCAAGATCAACGGACTAGCCTAAATGAGCAGTTCTTC. Its translation is CASSQDQRTSLNEQFF.

V usage is TRBV5-6 and J usage is TRBJ1-1; possibly TRBD1 for D (5 bases). V lost 4 bases, J lost 0 bases, and 7 bases lay in between. Germline CDR1 is SGHDT and CDR2 is YYEEEE. The CDR3 length is 13 residues. CDR3 in amino acids: CASSVTVNTEAFF. The DNA for the CDR3 is TGTGCCAGCAGCGTGACAGTGAACACTGAAGCTTTCTTT.

V and J are TRBV19 and TRBJ2-7, with 8 bases lining up with TRBD1. Germline assignment: CDR1 LNHDA and CDR2 SQIVND (reference sequence). Trimming at V came to 5 bases and at J to 7 bases, leaving 10 bases not matched to a gene. The CDR3 consists of 14 residues. CDR3 loop: CASSSDRDRREQYF. Here the CDR3 DNA reads TGTGCCAGTAGTTCCGACCGGGACAGGAGGGAGCAGTACTTC.

V gene TRBV11-3 combines with J gene TRBJ2-1; D is ambiguous. The CDR3 totals 16 residues. V dropped 5 bases and J dropped 0 bases, with 14 bases sitting between them. Germline V gives CDR1 SGHNT, CDR2 YENEEA. CDR3 region: CASSPEGGSSYNEQFF. CDR3 coding DNA: TGTGCCAGCAGCCCCGAAGGCGGTAGCTCCTACAATGAGCAGTTCTTC.

V usage is TRBV10-3 and J usage is TRBJ2-7; the D gene is possibly TRBD1 (5 bases). With 4 bases removed from V and 6 bases from J, the gap between germline ends came to 16 bases. The CDR3 is made up of 14 amino acids. Germline-derived CDR1 and CDR2 are ENHRY and SYGVKD. The CDR3 DNA follows: TGTGCCATCAGTGGCCAGGGTTTGAGCCTCGAGCAGTACTTC. This encodes CAISGQGLSLEQYF.

This clone turned up a few times. The genes are TRBV28 and TRBJ1-2; TRBD1 might be the D (5 bases). This CDR3 has 15 residues. V was trimmed by 7 bases and J by 4 bases, leaving 19 bases between them. CDR1 and CDR2 from the germline V gene are MDHEN and SYDVKM. DNA for the CDR3: TGTGCCAGCACGTACTCGGGGGAAGGGATCTATGGCTACACCTTC. It is translated as CASTYSGEGIYGYTF.

V usage is TRBV12-5 and J usage is TRBJ2-7, with 8 bases that match TRBD2. The CDR3 has 16 amino acids. With V trimmed by 0 bases and J by 7 bases, 11 bases remained unmatched. Per germline, CDR1 LGHNT and CDR2 FRNRAP. The CDR3: CASGLVVGLAGREQYF. In DNA form, the CDR3 reads TGTGCTAGTGGTTTGGTAGTCGGACTAGCCGGGAGGGAGCAGTACTTC. The variable domain in full, completed from reference TRBV12-5 and TRBJ2-7, reads DARVTQTPRHKVTEMGQEVTMRCQPILGHNTVFWYRQTMMQGLELLAYFRNRAPLDDSGMPKDRFSAEMPDATLATLKIQPSEPRDSAVYFCASGLVVGLAGREQYFGPGTRLTVT.

The gene calls are TRBV29-1 and TRBJ2-2, with D possibly TRBD2 on 6 matching bases. The ends were cut back, 4 bases at V and 3 bases at J, with 12 bases in the middle. The germline V gene encodes CDR1 SQVTM and CDR2 ANQGSEA. The length of the CDR3 is 14 residues. The CDR3 nucleotides read TGCAGCGTTGGCGGAGGGGTCGACACCGGGGAGCTGTTTTTT. Translated, it gives CSVGGGVDTGELFF.

This clone was recorded once. The rearrangement links TRBV6-9 to TRBJ1-3; possibly TRBD1 for D (5 bases). This CDR3 is built from 16 residues. With 7 bases removed from V and 0 bases from J, the gap between germline ends came to 16 bases. CDR1 and CDR2 (germline): MNHGY, SVAAGI. CDR3 loop: CASIDFRGSSGNTIYF. In DNA form, the CDR3 reads TGTGCCAGCATCGATTTCCGGGGGAGCTCTGGAAACACCATATATTTT.

The rearrangement uses TRBV30 and TRBJ2-5; TRBD2 agrees at 7 bases. Per germline, CDR1 GTSNPN and CDR2 SVGIG (reference sequence). This CDR3 comprises 15 residues. V was pared by 1 base and J by 4 bases, with 9 bases of the junction left unmatched. The CDR3 bases are TGTGCCTGGAGTGAGGGAGGGCCCGGAGTAGAGACCCAGTACTTC. Its translation is CAWSEGGPGVETQYF.

This clone was seen once. This chain uses TRBV28 with TRBJ2-1; 9 nucleotides align to TRBD2. Trimming took 6 bases from V and 6 from J; bases not matched to a gene: 6. The CDR3 totals 14 residues. Looked up from germline, CDR1 is MDHEN and CDR2 is SYDVKM. CDR3 nucleotide sequence: TGTGCCAGCAGACCTAGCGGGACACCCAATGAGCAGTTCTTC. It yields the protein CASRPSGTPNEQFF. Full variable domain (rest looked up from reference TRBV28 and TRBJ2-1): DVKVTQSSRYLVKRTGEKVFLECVQDMDHENMFWYRQDPGLGLRLIYFSYDVKMKEKGDIPEGYSVSREKKERFSLILESASTNQTSMYLCASRPSGTPNEQFFGPGTRLTVL.

The CDR3 DNA sequence: TGCGCCAGCAGCCCGGACAGGGTAAGGAACGAGCAGTACTTC. It encodes CASSPDRVRNEQYF. The chain links TRBV5-1 to TRBJ2-7, with 8 bases matching TRBD1. This CDR3 is built from 14 residues. The V gene end was trimmed by 4 bases and the J gene end by 5 bases; junction bases not matched to a gene: 8. CDR1 and CDR2 from the germline V gene are SGHRS and YFSETQ.

V and J are TRBV9 and TRBJ2-2, with 8 bases that match TRBD2. This CDR3 spans 15 amino acids. V dropped 0 bases and J dropped 6; count of bases not matched to a gene: 4. Germline V gene sequence: CDR1 SGDLS, CDR2 YYNGEE. DNA for the CDR3: TGTGCCAGCAGCGTAGTTGGACTAGCTTCCGGGGAGCTGTTTTTT. It codes for CASSVVGLASGELFF.

The chain is built from TRBV27 and TRBJ2-3; 8 nucleotides align to TRBD2. The CDR3 is 16 residues long. V was clipped by 5 bases and J by 5 bases; unmatched bases: 12. CDR1 is MNHEY, CDR2 SMNVEV, per germline (reference sequence). In DNA form, the CDR3 reads TGTGCCAGCAGTGAAGAAACCAGCGGGAGAATAGATACGCAGTATTTT. Protein: CASSEETSGRIDTQYF.

The chain carries TRBV29-1 and TRBJ1-1; D uncertain. Germline lookup yields CDR1 SQVTM and CDR2 ANQGSEA. The CDR3 sequence is 13 residues long. Deletions cut 4 bases from V and 2 bases from J, with 11 bases between. CDR3 loop: CSVGNGGNTEAFF. In DNA form, the CDR3 reads TGCAGCGTTGGAAATGGCGGCAACACTGAAGCTTTCTTT.

This chain links TRBV28 with TRBJ1-1; D is unresolved. This CDR3 contains 13 residues. The V gene lost 7 bases and the J gene lost 1 base, with 10 bases spanning the gap. The V gene's germline CDR1 is MDHEN and CDR2 SYDVKM. Written as DNA, the CDR3 is TGTGCCAGCACCCCCTCGAGGAACACTGAAGCTTTCTTT. Residues: CASTPSRNTEAFF.

The V call is TRBV5-5, the J call TRBJ1-2; D might be TRBD1 (6 bases). CDR1 SGHKS and CDR2 YYEKEE come from the germline V gene (reference sequence). The V and J ends lost 3 bases and 0 bases respectively, with 9 bases between them. The CDR3 is 14 residues long. The CDR3 loop reads CASSWSGANYGYTF. The CDR3 region has the DNA TGTGCCAGCAGCTGGTCAGGGGCTAACTATGGCTACACCTTC.

The genes are TRBV5-4 and TRBJ1-2; D call uncertain. Deletions cut 0 bases from V and 2 bases from J, with 14 bases between. The CDR3 has 16 amino acids. Germline lookup yields CDR1 SGHNT and CDR2 YYREEE (reference sequence). The CDR3 DNA is TGTGCCAGCAGCTTGGCCGGAAGGCAGGAAAACTATGGCTACACCTTC. Its translation: CASSLAGRQENYGYTF.

The chain is built from TRBV5-1 and TRBJ2-2; TRBD2 agrees at 7 bases. This CDR3 is built from 17 residues. Per germline, CDR1 SGHRS and CDR2 YFSETQ. V trimming: 4 bases; J trimming: 1 base; junction bases outside the gene matches: 10. The CDR3 coding sequence is TGCGCCAGCAGCCTGAGGGCTAGCGGAATGAACACCGGGGAGCTGTTTTTT. Residues: CASSLRASGMNTGELFF. The full variable domain, in which reference TRBV5-1 and TRBJ2-2 provide the parts outside the CDR3, is KAGVTQTPRYLIKTRGQQVTLSCSPISGHRSVSWYQQTPGQGLQFLFEYFSETQRNKGNFPGRFSGRQFSNSRSEMNVSTLELGDSALYLCASSLRASGMNTGELFFGEGSRLTVL.

The chain has TRBV5-1 and TRBJ2-2, with 7 bases that match TRBD1. Looked up from germline, CDR1 is SGHRS and CDR2 is YFSETQ. This CDR3 contains 16 residues. J gave up 2 bases and V 4 bases, and 8 bases lay outside the gene matches. This CDR3 reads CASSGDRQGNTGELFF. The CDR3 DNA reads as TGCGCCAGCAGCGGGGACAGACAGGGTAACACCGGGGAGCTGTTTTTT. Filled out from reference TRBV5-1 and TRBJ2-2, the complete variable domain reads KAGVTQTPRYLIKTRGQQVTLSCSPISGHRSVSWYQQTPGQGLQFLFEYFSETQRNKGNFPGRFSGRQFSNSRSEMNVSTLELGDSALYLCASSGDRQGNTGELFFGEGSRLTVL.